The text below deals with one TCR beta chain. The clone's antigen remains unknown. It has no much larger one-base neighbor in the sample; base qualities were not kept. The CDR3 goes from the cysteine to the phenylalanine over 15 residues. Left in the record is the CDR3 DNA by itself, 45 bases read in frame from the first base. Reading the germline V gene gives CDR1 SGDLS and CDR2 YYNGEE. V is pruned by 6 bases and J by 7 bases, leaving 5 bases of the junction without a gene match. TCRbeta CDR3 regions were amplified from genomic DNA by means of the immunoSEQ Assay, a bias-controlled multiplex PCR. Per the authors' processing: Nucleated cell counts per sample were estimated from amplification of reference gene primers within the assay. Sequence reads were collapsed and filtered to measure the absolute abundance of every unique TCRbeta CDR3 rearrangement. For each sample, productive Simpson clonality was calculated as the square root of Simpson's diversity index over productive rearrangements. TCRdb provides this immuneACCESS table in a form limited to in-frame rearrangements. Some clones are lacking; in checked studies, under half of them reflect an unresolved V gene, and why the rest are absent is not known. That table furnishes V, J and clone size, whereas the DNA furnished D and trimming. This sample holds over 200,000 clones; 85% to 90% were observed only once. The leading ten clones occupy roughly 9% of the sample.

The data derive from a study of blood T cell repertoires in COVID-19 (dated by TCRdb to the early 2020s). Looking at the study overall: Samples covering the acute and convalescent phases of COVID-19 were provided by collaborators in the United States, Italy and Spain. The material from the prospective study consisted of cDNA or gDNA derived from T cells, B-cell-depleted T cells, or PBMCs. The dataset comprised deeply sampled blood TCRbeta repertoires from subjects exposed to, actively infected with, or recovered from COVID-19. The repertoires were released in a freely available public database meant as a resource for research on the immune response to SARS-CoV-2. Samples came from the ongoing ImmuneRACE study (first 160 participants) plus 1,254 subjects from 6 global collaborators. Nearly every sample came with metadata listing a de-identified subject ID, COVID-19 status, age in years and sex. Where available, HLA class I and class II types were taken from metadata supplied by the sample provider and were not determined by assay-based typing.

Broad study findings and their caveats: The amount of clinical and demographic metadata varied by source and participant and was provided uncurated.

In the prospective study, participants were roughly 18 to 100 years old, resided in about two dozen geographic areas of the United States, and were enrolled through a virtual design. In the prospective study, participants were assigned to cohorts based on the clinical history participants reported in a screening survey and a study questionnaire. For ImmuneRACE Cohort 3, a participant was defined as recovered based on two consecutive negative NP/OP PCR tests, clearance by a healthcare professional, or resolution of symptoms. In the prospective study, whole blood, serum and a nasopharyngeal or oropharyngeal swab were collected from each participant by mobile phlebotomists. Prospective study participants could optionally give additional blood draws and questionnaires over an approximately two-month period. Before DNA extraction, blood samples from the prospective study were shipped at room temperature or frozen.

This sequence originates from a man in his forties or fifties who had recovered from COVID-19. The sample was PBMCs or T cells enriched from blood (not recorded which). The chain is encoded by TRBV9 joined to TRBJ1-6; 12 of the junction bases match TRBD1. The DNA reads as follows: TGTGCCAGCACCTGGGGACAGGGGGCGAATTCACCCCTCCACTTT. This gives the protein CASTWGQGANSPLHF.